A single sample gave rise to the 14 T cell receptor beta chains below, sequenced in a study of blood T cell repertoires in COVID-19. Produced via immunoSEQ multiplex PCR; TCRdb's table is partial and in-frame only. The sample lists 190,000 or so clones, about 90% occurring once. The sample comprised peripheral blood. The receptors were sampled from a woman in her seventies with acute or convalescent COVID-19.

In this sample, this clone turned up once. This chain uses TRBV5-4 with TRBJ1-1; D gene unclear. Trimming removed 2 bases from V and 1 base from J, with 12 bases in between. CDR3 length: 15 amino acids. The germline V gene encodes CDR1 SGHNT and CDR2 YYREEE (reference sequence). The CDR3 spells CASSFSKGENTEAFF. DNA of the CDR3: TGTGCCAGCAGCTTCTCAAAAGGAGAGAACACTGAAGCTTTCTTT.

The J gene is TRBJ2-2, the V gene TRBV7-6; 7 bases map to TRBD2. The ends lost 6 bases at V and 4 bases at J; junction bases unmatched: 8. The CDR3 is made up of 15 amino acids. Germline V gene data show CDR1 as SGHVS and CDR2 as FNYEAQ. The CDR3, as DNA: TGTGCCAGCAGACCCAGGACGGGGGGCACCGGGGAGCTGTTTTTT. It translates to CASRPRTGGTGELFF.

The genes are TRBV5-1 and TRBJ2-1, with D possibly matching TRBD2 (7 bases). The CDR3 is made up of 13 amino acids. Germline CDR1 is SGHRS and CDR2 is YFSETQ. With 6 bases removed from V and 10 bases from J, the gap between germline ends came to 17 bases. The CDR3 DNA sequence: TGCGCCAGCAACATTGGGGGGGCTCCCGAGCAGTTCTTC. It translates to CASNIGGAPEQFF.

This clone was counted once. The rearrangement uses TRBV27 and TRBJ2-1; 8 bases align to TRBD2. This CDR3 is 14 amino acids long. The germline V gene has CDR1 MNHEY and CDR2 SMNVEV (reference sequence). Losses at the gene ends were 1 base for V and 7 bases for J; bases not matched to a gene: 3. DNA for the CDR3: TGTGCCAGCAGTTTATACGGGGGGGGGAATGAGCAGTTCTTC. It is translated as CASSLYGGGNEQFF.

The chain uses TRBV11-3 and TRBJ1-6; D call uncertain. The CDR3 sequence is 15 residues long. V lost 0 bases and J 8 bases, leaving 11 bases between the germline ends. The V gene's germline CDR1 is SGHNT and CDR2 YENEEA. The CDR3 DNA reads TGTGCCAGCAGCTTAGACGCAGTAAGCGATTCACCCCTCCACTTT. It translates to CASSLDAVSDSPLHF.

V gene TRBV28 combines with J gene TRBJ2-2; the D gene is possibly TRBD1 (7 bases). The V and J ends lost 3 bases and 6 bases respectively, with 26 bases between them. The CDR3 has 19 amino acids. The V gene's germline CDR1 is MDHEN and CDR2 SYDVKM. DNA for the CDR3: TGTGCCAGCAGTTTCCCCCCGGCAGGGGGGTTCGTAACGGCCGGGGAGCTGTTTTTT. It is translated as CASSFPPAGGFVTAGELFF.

The chain combines TRBV3-1 (or the pseudogene TRBV3-2) with TRBJ2-5; TRBD2 agrees at 9 bases. Germline assignment: CDR1 LGHDT and CDR2 YNNKEL (reference sequence). Trimming cost V 2 bases and J 5 bases; bases outside gene matches: 6. The CDR3 is 15 amino acids. The CDR3 region is CASSQLAGLGETQYF. Written as DNA, the CDR3 is TGTGCCAGCAGCCAACTAGCGGGGCTGGGGGAGACCCAGTACTTC.

CDR3 bases: TGTGCCAGCAGCCAAGATAATGGGGCTAGCGGGAAATCTGAGCAGTTCTTC. It encodes CASSQDNGASGKSEQFF. This chain links TRBV3-1 (or the pseudogene TRBV3-2) with TRBJ2-1; 9 bases match TRBD2. J gave up 9 bases and V 0 bases, and 12 bases lay outside the gene matches. The length of the CDR3 is 17 residues. From germline, CDR1 is LGHDT and CDR2 YNNKEL (reference sequence).

This clone came up a few times. The rearrangement joins TRBV29-1 to TRBJ2-1, with 9 positions matching TRBD1. The length of the CDR3 is 14 residues. Trimming at V came to 6 bases and at J to 3 bases, leaving 6 bases not matched to a gene. Germline V gene data show CDR1 as SQVTM and CDR2 as ANQGSEA. CDR3 DNA: TGCAGCGTCCCCGGGACAGGGAGCTACAATGAGCAGTTCTTC. This gives the protein CSVPGTGSYNEQFF.

V gene TRBV6-5 combines with J gene TRBJ1-6, with 8 nucleotides matching TRBD1. This CDR3 is 16 amino acids long. V lost 2 bases and J lost 7; bases outside the gene matches: 7. The germline V gene has CDR1 MNHEY and CDR2 SVGAGI. CDR3 in DNA: TGTGCCAGCAGTTACCTCAGGGGGCTTCGAAATTCACCCCTCCACTTT. Protein sequence: CASSYLRGLRNSPLHF.

The genes are TRBV10-2 and TRBJ1-1; D call uncertain. The CDR3 is 15 amino acids. V lost 3 bases and J lost 1, with 12 bases in between. Germline V gives CDR1 WSHSY, CDR2 SAAADI. CDR3 sequence (DNA): TGCGCCAGCAGTGAAAGGCAGGCTTCGAACACTGAAGCTTTCTTT. It is translated as CASSERQASNTEAFF.

The rearrangement joins TRBV14 to TRBJ2-7; TRBD1 might be the D (6 bases). Trimming took 1 base from V and 3 from J, leaving 16 bases between them. This CDR3 region has 16 residues. Germline V CDR1 and CDR2: SGHDN, FVKESK. The CDR3 is CASSQVFTGLIYEQYF. The CDR3 DNA reads TGTGCCAGCAGCCAAGTGTTTACAGGGTTAATCTACGAGCAGTACTTC.

This sequence joins TRBV6-6 and TRBJ2-3; TRBD2 aligns across 12 bases. V lost 7 bases, J lost 2 bases, and 7 bases stayed unmatched. Germline V gene data show CDR1 as MNHNY and CDR2 as SVGAGI (reference sequence). This CDR3 has 16 amino acids. Written as DNA, the CDR3 is TGTGCCAGCAAACTAGCGGGGGGCCAAGCCACAGATACGCAGTATTTT. The encoded protein is CASKLAGGQATDTQYF.

This clone was picked up one time. The chain is built from TRBV6-6 and TRBJ1-5; D is perhaps TRBD1 (5 bases). V lost 3 bases, J lost 6 bases, and 12 bases lay in between. Germline lookup yields CDR1 MNHNY and CDR2 SVGAGI (reference sequence). The CDR3 is 14 residues long. This CDR3 is CASSYSGGGQPQHF. CDR3 bases: TGTGCCAGCAGTTATTCGGGGGGTGGTCAGCCCCAGCATTTT.